This entry describes one TCR beta chain. Its antigen is unknown. It has no much larger one-base neighbor in the sample; base qualities were not kept. This specimen belongs to a study of shared clonotypes between healthy human individuals (dated by TCRdb to 2020 to 2021). With respect to the entire study: The cohort comprised a couple of women and three men aged 18 to 49 years. For each donor, CD4 naive and CD4 memory were each given three plates, CD8 naive was given two plates, and CD8 memory was given one plate. To estimate repertoire size and how much clonotype sharing occurs between individuals, the study deeply sequenced the blood TCR repertoires of 5 or 6 healthy adults. To increase sequencing depth and limit assay-specific biases, TCR repertoire library preparation and sequencing were carried out by different laboratories using diverse techniques. Between about 0.85 and 9.5 billion PBMCs per donor were obtained by leukapheresis.

Using the deep immunoSEQ assay, TCR CDR3 regions were amplified from genomic DNA by multiplex PCR. For each cell subset, the extracted genomic DNA was distributed evenly across all wells of several immunoSEQ 96-well plates, and each plate served as one replicate. For sorted subsets, about 0.2 ug genomic DNA, equal to about 30,000 T cell genomes, was loaded into each replicate PCR. Purified libraries were quantified with a Qubit 3.0 fluorometer, sized on a Bioanalyzer 2100, and re-quantified with the KAPA Library Quantification kit. Every immunoSEQ 96-well plate was sequenced on a separate single-read 150-cycle Illumina NextSeq 550 flow cell. Concerning the study's data processing: Because the immunoSEQ output included only junctional sequences and no quality scores, the filtering could not be the same as the filtering used for full-length reads. Sequences were annotated with PyIR, a Python wrapper for IgBLAST v1.9, using IMGT germline references to assign V/J genes and CDR3. Any read was removed if the V/J assignment was weak (E-value above 1e-6), the CDR3 was missing, or the read contained stop codons, out-of-frame junctions, or ambiguous translated residues. V3J clonotypes were defined as sequences sharing the same inferred V gene, J gene, and CDR3 amino acid sequence. Percentage overlap between repertoires was calculated by dividing the number of shared unique clonotypes by the size of the smaller repertoire. RTK rarefaction, the Chao1 estimator, and Recon v2.1 estimates of unobserved clonotypes were used to assess repertoire richness. OLGA was used to compute generation probabilities for all TCRbeta clonotypes that the gDNA method yielded from several donors. The clones in this table, taken by TCRdb from immuneACCESS, are in-frame only. Not every clone is retained; where verified, under half of the shortfall comes from an unresolved V gene, and the cause of the rest is unknown. Clone size and the V and J calls come from that table; the DNA yielded D and trimming. Here the sample has approximately 2.5 million clones; around nine tenths occur a single time. The top ten clones comprise more than 0.12% of the sample.

The donors were healthy, HIV-negative adults with no recently reported acute infections or vaccinations. Every donor was a Caucasian adult residing in Nashville, Tennessee, USA. CD4+ T cells were enriched by magnetic negative selection; naive cells were then positively selected on CD45RA, and the negative fraction formed the memory subset. After blood collection by leukapheresis, PBMCs were isolated using Ficoll-Histopaque density gradient centrifugation and then cryopreserved in the vapor phase of liquid nitrogen. Analytical flow cytometry was used to check the purity and quantity of every magnetically sorted T cell population. From each sorted fraction, genomic DNA was isolated and quantified by UV absorbance on a Nanodrop 2000c. The investigation overall reported the following: Rarefaction of sorted-subset datasets indicated incomplete sequencing despite the large sequencing depth. Sampling was restricted to blood, and TCR repertoires in tissues likely differ from the TCR repertoires found in blood. Estimated clonotype richness was generally larger for naive than for memory subsets. Higher generation probabilities were observed for clonotypes shared by all four sorted-subset donors than for non-shared clonotypes. Based on pairwise subsampling, the degree of clonotype sharing among donors was expected to be affected by sequencing depth. Across four donors, approximately 5% of naive CD4, approximately 3.5% of naive CD8, around 2.5% of memory CD4, and approximately 0.4% of memory CD8 clonotypes were shared. Because the study included only a small number of donors, the genetic and exposure-history diversity represented was limited.

The source of this sequence is a man in his late teens or twenties in good health. The sequencing sample was made of naive CD4+ T cells sorted from blood. The cell subset or site label here, explained by the study, means: CD45RA+ positively selected.

The CDR3 has the sequence CASRTGTGFTEAFF. The DNA sequence is as follows: TGTGCCAGCAGGACCGGGACAGGGTTTACTGAAGCTTTCTTT. In this chain, TRBV6-5 is recombined with TRBJ1-1, and 9 junction bases match TRBD1. Clipping removes 6 bases from V and 5 bases from J, with 7 as the unmatched junction base count. CDR1 and CDR2 (MNHEY, SVGAGI) derive from the germline V gene. Including cysteine and phenylalanine, the CDR3 has 14 amino acids. Here the CDR3 DNA is all that survives: 42 bases in frame from base 1.